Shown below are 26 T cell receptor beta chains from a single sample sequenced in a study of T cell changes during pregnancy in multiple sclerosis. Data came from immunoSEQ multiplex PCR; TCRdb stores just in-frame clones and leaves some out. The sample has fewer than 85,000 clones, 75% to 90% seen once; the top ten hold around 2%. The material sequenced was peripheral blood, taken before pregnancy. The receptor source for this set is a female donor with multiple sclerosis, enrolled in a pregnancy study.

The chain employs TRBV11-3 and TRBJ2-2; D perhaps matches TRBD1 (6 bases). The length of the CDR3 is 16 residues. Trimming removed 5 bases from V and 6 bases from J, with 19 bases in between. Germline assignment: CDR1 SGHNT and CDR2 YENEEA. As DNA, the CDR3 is TGTGCCAGCAGCCCAGGGGCACAGTCTGTGGCCGGGGAGCTGTTTTTT. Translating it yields CASSPGAQSVAGELFF.

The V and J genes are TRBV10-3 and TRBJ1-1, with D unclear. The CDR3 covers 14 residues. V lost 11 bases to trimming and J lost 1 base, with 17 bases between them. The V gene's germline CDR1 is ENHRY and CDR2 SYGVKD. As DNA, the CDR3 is TGTGCCTCCGGGGAAACCGACGGGAACACTGAAGCTTTCTTT. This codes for CASGETDGNTEAFF.

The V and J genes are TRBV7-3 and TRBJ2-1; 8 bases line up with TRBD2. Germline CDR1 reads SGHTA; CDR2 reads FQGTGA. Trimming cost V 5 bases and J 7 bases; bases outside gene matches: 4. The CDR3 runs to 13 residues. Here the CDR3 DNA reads TGTGCCAGCAGCCGGGGACTAGGGAATGAGCAGTTCTTC. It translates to CASSRGLGNEQFF.

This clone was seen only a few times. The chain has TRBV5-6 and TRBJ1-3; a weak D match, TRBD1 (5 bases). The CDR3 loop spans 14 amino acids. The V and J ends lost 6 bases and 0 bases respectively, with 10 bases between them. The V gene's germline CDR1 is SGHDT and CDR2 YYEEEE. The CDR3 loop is CASNRYPSGNTIYF. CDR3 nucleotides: TGTGCCAGCAACAGGTACCCCTCTGGAAACACCATATATTTT.

The CDR3 spells CSVQTGYAETQYF. DNA for the CDR3: TGCAGCGTACAAACAGGGTATGCGGAGACCCAGTACTTC. The chain links TRBV29-1 to TRBJ2-5; weak D call: TRBD1 (6 bases). V lost 6 bases to trimming and J lost 5 bases, with 16 bases between them. Germline-derived CDR1 and CDR2 are SQVTM and ANQGSEA. The CDR3 covers 13 residues.

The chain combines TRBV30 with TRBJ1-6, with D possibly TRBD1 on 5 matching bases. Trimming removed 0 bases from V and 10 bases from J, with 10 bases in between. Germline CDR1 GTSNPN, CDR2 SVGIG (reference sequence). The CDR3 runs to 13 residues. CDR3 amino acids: CAWSVAGRSPLHF. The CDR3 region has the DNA TGTGCCTGGAGTGTGGCAGGGCGGTCACCCCTCCACTTT.

The CDR3 region has the DNA TGTGCCAGCAGCCACGGGACAACGGCTGGAAACACCATATATTTT. Translating it yields CASSHGTTAGNTIYF. V and J are TRBV21-1 and TRBJ1-3; TRBD1, the table's D call, lacks a check against the DNA. TRBV21-1 is a pseudogene locus. This CDR3 has 15 amino acids.

The CDR3 region is CASSPGGWDTEAFF. DNA for the CDR3: TGTGCCAGCAGCCCAGGGGGCTGGGACACTGAAGCTTTCTTT. The chain is built from TRBV5-4 and TRBJ1-1; 8 bases are shared with TRBD1. The CDR3 has 14 residues. Germline lookup yields CDR1 SGHNT and CDR2 YYREEE (reference sequence). V shed 4 bases and J 3 bases; nucleotides not matched to a gene: 5.

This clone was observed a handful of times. The CDR3 DNA reads TGCGCCAGCAGCTTGGATTATAAAACCGGGGAGCTGTTTTTT. Translated, it gives CASSLDYKTGELFF. The chain carries TRBV5-1 and TRBJ2-2; unclear D gene. Germline CDR1 reads SGHRS; CDR2 reads YFSETQ. CDR3 length equals 14 residues. V was clipped by 0 bases and J by 5 bases, with 8 bases between them.

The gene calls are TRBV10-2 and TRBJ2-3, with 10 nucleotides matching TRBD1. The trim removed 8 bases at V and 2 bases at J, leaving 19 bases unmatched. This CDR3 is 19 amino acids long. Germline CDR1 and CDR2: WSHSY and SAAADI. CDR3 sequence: CASGATGGSSPWVTDTQYF. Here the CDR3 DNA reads TGCGCCAGCGGTGCGACAGGGGGCTCTTCTCCGTGGGTCACAGATACGCAGTATTTT.

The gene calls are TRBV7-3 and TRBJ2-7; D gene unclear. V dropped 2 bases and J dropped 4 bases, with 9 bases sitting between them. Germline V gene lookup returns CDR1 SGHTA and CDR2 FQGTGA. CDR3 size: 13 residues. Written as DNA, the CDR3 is TGTGCCAGCAGCTTAGGCGCACTATACGAGCAGTACTTC. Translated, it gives CASSLGALYEQYF.

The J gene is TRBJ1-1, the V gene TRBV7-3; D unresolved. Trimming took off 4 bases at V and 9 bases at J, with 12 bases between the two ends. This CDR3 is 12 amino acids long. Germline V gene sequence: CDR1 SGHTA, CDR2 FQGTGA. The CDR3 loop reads CASSYGGDQAFF. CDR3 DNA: TGTGCCAGCAGCTACGGCGGGGATCAAGCTTTCTTT.

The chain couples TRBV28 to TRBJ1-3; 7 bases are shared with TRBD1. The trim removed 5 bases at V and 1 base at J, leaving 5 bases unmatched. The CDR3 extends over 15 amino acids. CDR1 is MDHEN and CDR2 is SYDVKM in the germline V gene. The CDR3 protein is CASSVPGQSGNTIYF. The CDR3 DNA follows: TGTGCCAGCAGTGTTCCGGGACAGTCTGGAAACACCATATATTTT.

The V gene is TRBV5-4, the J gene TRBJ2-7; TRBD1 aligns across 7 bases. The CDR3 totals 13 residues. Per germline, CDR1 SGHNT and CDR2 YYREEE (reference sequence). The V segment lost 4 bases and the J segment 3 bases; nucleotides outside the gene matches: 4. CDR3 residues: CASSNDRDYEQYF. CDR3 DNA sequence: TGTGCCAGCAGCAATGACAGGGACTACGAGCAGTACTTC. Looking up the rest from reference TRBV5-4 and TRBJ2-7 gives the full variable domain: ETGVTQSPTHLIKTRGQQVTLRCSSQSGHNTVSWYQQALGQGPQFIFQYYREEENGRGNFPPRFSGLQFPNYSSELNVNALELDDSALYLCASSNDRDYEQYFGPGTRLTVT.

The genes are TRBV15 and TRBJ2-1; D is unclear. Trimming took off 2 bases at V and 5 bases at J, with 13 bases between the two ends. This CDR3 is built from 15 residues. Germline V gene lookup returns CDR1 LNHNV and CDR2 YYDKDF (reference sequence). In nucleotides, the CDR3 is TGTGCCACCAGCAGAACAGTGTCCCAGAACAATGAGCAGTTCTTC. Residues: CATSRTVSQNNEQFF.

CDR3 sequence reads: CASALGALNTEAFF. The CDR3 region has the DNA TGTGCTAGTGCCCTGGGGGCCCTGAACACTGAAGCTTTCTTT. The gene calls are TRBV12-5 and TRBJ1-1; D perhaps matches TRBD1 (6 bases). The length of the CDR3 is 14 residues. The germline CDR1 and CDR2 sequences are LGHNT and FRNRAP. V was shortened by 7 bases and J by 0 bases, with 12 bases between the two germline ends.

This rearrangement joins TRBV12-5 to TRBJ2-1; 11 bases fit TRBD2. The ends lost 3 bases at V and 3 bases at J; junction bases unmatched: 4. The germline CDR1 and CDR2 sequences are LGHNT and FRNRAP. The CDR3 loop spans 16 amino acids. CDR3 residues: CASGFDLAGGYNEQFF. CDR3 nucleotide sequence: TGTGCTAGTGGTTTTGACCTAGCGGGGGGCTACAATGAGCAGTTCTTC.

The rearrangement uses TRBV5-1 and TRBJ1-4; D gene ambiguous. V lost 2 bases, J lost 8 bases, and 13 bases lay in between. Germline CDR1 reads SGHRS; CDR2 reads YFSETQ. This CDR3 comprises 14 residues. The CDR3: CASSFGRRPEKLFF. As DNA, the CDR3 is TGCGCCAGCAGCTTCGGCAGGCGTCCAGAAAAACTGTTTTTT.

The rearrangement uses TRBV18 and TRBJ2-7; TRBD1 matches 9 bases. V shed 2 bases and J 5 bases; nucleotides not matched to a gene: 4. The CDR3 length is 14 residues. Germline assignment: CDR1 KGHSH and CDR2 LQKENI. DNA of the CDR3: TGTGCCAGCTCACCAGAGGACAGGGGACACGAGCAGTACTTC. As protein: CASSPEDRGHEQYF.

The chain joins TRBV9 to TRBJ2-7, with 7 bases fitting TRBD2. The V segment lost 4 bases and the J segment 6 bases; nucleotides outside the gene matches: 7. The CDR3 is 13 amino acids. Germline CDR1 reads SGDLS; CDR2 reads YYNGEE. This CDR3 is CASSPLRGFEQYF. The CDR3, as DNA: TGTGCCAGCAGCCCTTTGCGGGGGTTCGAGCAGTACTTC.

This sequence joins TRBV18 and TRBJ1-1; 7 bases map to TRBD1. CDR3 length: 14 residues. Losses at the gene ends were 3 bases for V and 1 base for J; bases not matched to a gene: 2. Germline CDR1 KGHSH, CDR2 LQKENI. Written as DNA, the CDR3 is TGTGCCAGCTCACCGCGGACAGGGAACACTGAAGCTTTCTTT. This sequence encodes CASSPRTGNTEAFF.

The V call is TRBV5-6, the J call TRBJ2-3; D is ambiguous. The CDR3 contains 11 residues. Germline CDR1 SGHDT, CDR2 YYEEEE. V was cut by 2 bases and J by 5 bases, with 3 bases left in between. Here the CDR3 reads CASSFVDTQYF. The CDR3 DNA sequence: TGTGCCAGCAGCTTCGTAGATACGCAGTATTTT.

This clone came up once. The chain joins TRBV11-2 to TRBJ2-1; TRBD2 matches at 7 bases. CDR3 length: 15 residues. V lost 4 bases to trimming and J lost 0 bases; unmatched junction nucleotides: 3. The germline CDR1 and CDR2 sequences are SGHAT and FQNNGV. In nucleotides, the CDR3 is TGTGCCAGCAGCTCTAGCGGTGGCTCCTACAATGAGCAGTTCTTC. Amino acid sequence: CASSSSGGSYNEQFF.

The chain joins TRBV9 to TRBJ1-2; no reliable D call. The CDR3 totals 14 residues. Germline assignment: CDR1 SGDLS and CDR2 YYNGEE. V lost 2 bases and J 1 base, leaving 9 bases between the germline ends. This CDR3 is CASSVAGDNYGYTF. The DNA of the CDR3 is TGTGCCAGCAGCGTGGCAGGTGATAACTATGGCTACACCTTC.

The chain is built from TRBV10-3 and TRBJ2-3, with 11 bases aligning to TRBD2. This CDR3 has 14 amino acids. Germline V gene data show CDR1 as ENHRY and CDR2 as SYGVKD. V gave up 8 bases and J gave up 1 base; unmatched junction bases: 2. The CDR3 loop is CAIGTSGGTDTQYF. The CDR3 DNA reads TGTGCCATCGGGACTAGCGGAGGCACAGATACGCAGTATTTT.

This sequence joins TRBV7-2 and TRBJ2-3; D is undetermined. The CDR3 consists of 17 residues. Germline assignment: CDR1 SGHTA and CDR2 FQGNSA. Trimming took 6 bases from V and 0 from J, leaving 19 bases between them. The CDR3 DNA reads TGTGCCAGCAGACAAAAGGCGTCGACTTTTAGCACAGATACGCAGTATTTT. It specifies CASRQKASTFSTDTQYF.